This entry features one T cell receptor beta chain sequence. The antigen is not known. Its ends do not fully match the called genes, so a read error is possible. Germline-derived CDR1 and CDR2 are SQVTM and ANQGSEA. This CDR3 region has 13 residues. This sample is drawn from a study of blood T cells in healthy people across ages. The study, taken as a whole, reports: From one million sequenced T cells, diversity estimates were lower bounds.

PCR was performed a second time for about 7 to 11 cycles using a sample-barcoded 5' primer and a J-beta primer mix. In TCRdb, the 5' RACE reads were re-called with MiXCR into one record per CDR3 protein. Of approximately 770,000 distinct CDR3 sequences in the sample, 58% were seen once. The receptor was derived from a man younger than 45 in good health. The chain carries TRBV29-1 and TRBJ2-1; tentatively, D is TRBD1 (5 bases). The sequenced sample was blood. This CDR3 reads CSATGSSYHEQFF. CDR3 sequence (DNA): TGCAGCGCAACAGGTAGCTCCTACCATGAGCAGTTCTTC.